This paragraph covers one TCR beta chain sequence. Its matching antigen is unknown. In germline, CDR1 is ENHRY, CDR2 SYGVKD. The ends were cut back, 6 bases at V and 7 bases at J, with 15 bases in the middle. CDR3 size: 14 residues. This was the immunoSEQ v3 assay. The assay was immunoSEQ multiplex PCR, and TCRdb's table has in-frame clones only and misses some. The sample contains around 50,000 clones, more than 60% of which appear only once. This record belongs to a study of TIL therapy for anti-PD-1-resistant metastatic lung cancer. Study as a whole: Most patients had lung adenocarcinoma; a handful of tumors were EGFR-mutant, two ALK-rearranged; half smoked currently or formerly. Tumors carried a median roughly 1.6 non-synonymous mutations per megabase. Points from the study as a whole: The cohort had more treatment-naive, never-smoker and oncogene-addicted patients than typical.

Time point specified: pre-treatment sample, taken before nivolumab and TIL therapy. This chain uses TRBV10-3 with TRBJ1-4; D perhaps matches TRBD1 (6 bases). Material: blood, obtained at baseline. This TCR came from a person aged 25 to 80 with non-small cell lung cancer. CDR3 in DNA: TGTGCCATCAGCATTTCGGGGGGCACTGAAAAACTGTTTTTT. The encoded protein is CAISISGGTEKLFF.